Shown below are 5 T cell receptor beta chains from a single sample sequenced in a study of shared clonotypes between healthy human individuals. Profiled with immunoSEQ multiplex PCR; TCRdb holds only in-frame clones, not every one. The data contain approximately 1.5 million clones, approximately 98% of them seen just once; the ten biggest clones take up about 0.42%. Sequencing used naive CD4+ T cells sorted from blood. The subset is: CD45RA+ positively selected. Receptor source: a man younger than 40 in good health.

This chain links TRBV6-5 with TRBJ2-1; possibly TRBD1 or TRBD2 for D (7 bases each). CDR3 length equals 13 residues. Trimming removed 6 bases at V and 6 bases at J, with 12 bases between. CDR1 and CDR2 (germline): MNHEY, SVGAGI. The CDR3 DNA follows: TGTGCCAGCAGGGCCAGGGGGGGCAATGAGCAGTTCTTC. Its translation: CASRARGGNEQFF.

As concerns this clone: A read error may produce the germline difference seen at one junction end. The chain recombines TRBV7-9 with TRBJ2-5; D not resolved. Germline lookup yields CDR1 SEHNR and CDR2 FQNEAQ (reference sequence). This CDR3 contains 15 residues. The CDR3 coding sequence is TGTGCCAGCAGCTTAGGTTCTGGAATTCAAGGGACCCAGTACTTC. Residues: CASSLGSGIQGTQYF.

This sequence joins TRBV7-3 and TRBJ2-5; D remains ambiguous. The ends were cut back, 5 bases at V and 2 bases at J, with 15 bases in the middle. In germline, CDR1 is SGHTA, CDR2 FQGTGA. The CDR3 length is 15 residues. CDR3 in amino acids: CASSLGFPPQETQYF. The DNA for the CDR3 is TGTGCCAGCAGCCTCGGATTCCCCCCTCAAGAGACCCAGTACTTC.

The chain carries TRBV7-2 and TRBJ2-1; weak D call: TRBD2 (6 bases). Trimming left V 5 bases short and J 9 bases short, with 23 bases between. From germline, CDR1 is SGHTA and CDR2 FQGNSA. The CDR3 totals 16 residues. CDR3 bases: TGTGCCAGCAGCAGTGAACCGGGACTGGTATCAACTGAGCAGTTCTTC. It translates to CASSSEPGLVSTEQFF.

This sequence joins TRBV7-2 and TRBJ2-2, with D uncertain. Germline CDR1 is SGHTA and CDR2 is FQGNSA. The CDR3 runs to 13 residues. Trimming left V 8 bases short and J 3 bases short, with 10 bases between. In DNA, the CDR3 is TGTGCCAGCGTCCAGGTTTACACCGGGGAGCTGTTTTTT. Translation: CASVQVYTGELFF.